One and the same sample provided the 29 T cell receptor beta chains below, sequenced in a study of OX40 agonist ivuxolimab in advanced cancers. This table comes from immunoSEQ multiplex PCR, and its TCRdb copy is limited to in-frame clones, with some not included. The sample shows 85,000 to 90,000 clones, 92% of them seen only once. The sequencing here drew on CD4+ or CD8+ T cells sorted from blood, taken in a trial of the OX40 agonist ivuxolimab. The source is an adult with an advanced solid tumor such as melanoma, head and neck, liver or kidney cancer.

CDR3 amino acids: CASSTYRDSLGLANTGELFF. The CDR3 DNA reads TGTGCCAGTAGTACGTACCGCGACAGCCTGGGACTAGCGAACACCGGGGAGCTGTTTTTT. The rearrangement uses TRBV19 and TRBJ2-2; the match to TRBD2 covers 8 bases. This CDR3 has 20 amino acids. CDR1 is LNHDA and CDR2 is SQIVND in the germline V gene (reference sequence). V was pared by 4 bases and J by 0 bases, with 16 bases of the junction left unmatched.

The chain couples TRBV28 to TRBJ2-3, with D unresolved. V lost 10 bases and J lost 2, with 10 bases in between. This CDR3 spans 12 amino acids. Per the germline V gene, CDR1 is MDHEN and CDR2 is SYDVKM. The CDR3 nucleotides read TGTGCCACGCGAAAGCTCACAGATACGCAGTATTTT. This codes for CATRKLTDTQYF. Full variable domain (outside the CDR3, taken from reference TRBV28 and TRBJ2-3): DVKVTQSSRYLVKRTGEKVFLECVQDMDHENMFWYRQDPGLGLRLIYFSYDVKMKEKGDIPEGYSVSREKKERFSLILESASTNQTSMYLCATRKLTDTQYFGPGTRLTVL.

The chain combines TRBV4-3 with TRBJ1-2; TRBD1 agrees at 9 bases. V was pared by 4 bases and J by 5 bases, with 5 bases of the junction left unmatched. CDR1 is LGHNA and CDR2 is YSLEER in the germline V gene. CDR3 length: 14 residues. The CDR3 region is CASSPGQGSYGYTF. CDR3 in DNA: TGCGCCAGCAGCCCGGGACAGGGTTCGTATGGCTACACCTTC.

CDR3 in DNA: TGTGCCAGCAGTTACCAATCTACAGGGAGACAAGAGACCCAGTACTTC. Encoded protein: CASSYQSTGRQETQYF. J is TRBJ2-5 and V is TRBV6-5; the D gene is possibly TRBD1 (6 bases). With 2 bases removed from V and 2 bases from J, the gap between germline ends came to 15 bases. The length of the CDR3 is 16 residues. Germline CDR1 is MNHEY and CDR2 is SVGAGI.

This rearrangement joins TRBV27 to TRBJ2-7, with a tentative D call TRBD1 (5 bases). The CDR3 has 18 amino acids. CDR1 MNHEY and CDR2 SMNVEV come from the germline V gene (reference sequence). V lost 0 bases and J lost 2, with 20 bases in between. In DNA form, the CDR3 reads TGTGCCAGCAGTTTATCGCAGGGATCGGACATGGTGGCCTACGAGCAGTACTTC. Translation: CASSLSQGSDMVAYEQYF.

The rearrangement links TRBV19 to TRBJ1-3; unclear D gene. Germline assignment: CDR1 LNHDA and CDR2 SQIVND (reference sequence). V was clipped by 3 bases and J by 3 bases, with 12 bases between them. This CDR3 contains 15 residues. CDR3 sequence reads: CASSIHALFGNTIYF. In DNA, the CDR3 is TGTGCCAGTAGTATTCACGCACTGTTTGGAAACACCATATATTTT.

This chain links TRBV19 with TRBJ2-3; D ambiguous. V was cut by 1 base and J by 2 bases, with 10 bases left in between. The CDR3 is 15 residues long. CDR1 is LNHDA and CDR2 is SQIVND in the germline V gene (reference sequence). CDR3 protein: CASSIGGYITDTQYF. CDR3 bases: TGTGCCAGTAGTATAGGTGGCTACATCACAGATACGCAGTATTTT.

This chain connects TRBV4-1 to TRBJ2-1; D might be TRBD2 (6 bases). V dropped 6 bases and J dropped 2 bases, with 14 bases sitting between them. This CDR3 has 15 residues. Looked up from germline, CDR1 is MGHRA and CDR2 is YSYEKL. The CDR3 reads CASRLQGGAYNEQFF. The CDR3 DNA reads as TGCGCCAGCAGACTTCAGGGCGGGGCCTACAATGAGCAGTTCTTC.

The V call is TRBV6-1, the J call TRBJ2-5; the D gene is possibly TRBD2 (6 bases). CDR1 is MNHNS and CDR2 is SASEGT in the germline V gene. This CDR3 has 16 amino acids. Between the trimmed V and J ends, which lost 4 bases and 5 bases, there was a span of 20 bases. CDR3 sequence reads: CASSGYIGGVGETQYF. Here the CDR3 DNA reads TGTGCCAGCAGTGGGTACATCGGGGGAGTGGGTGAGACCCAGTACTTC.

V is TRBV2 and J is TRBJ2-2, with 9 bases that match TRBD1. The germline V gene has CDR1 SNHLY and CDR2 FYNNEI. This CDR3 region has 15 residues. Trimming cost V 9 bases and J 2 bases; bases outside gene matches: 7. CDR3 region: CAREGTGTNTGELFF. In DNA, the CDR3 is TGTGCCAGGGAAGGGACAGGGACAAACACCGGGGAGCTGTTTTTT.

CDR3 protein: CASNDLWAGDTQYF. CDR3 bases: TGTGCCAGTAACGATTTGTGGGCGGGAGATACGCAGTATTTT. V gene TRBV19 combines with J gene TRBJ2-3, with a tentative D call TRBD2 (5 bases). V lost 7 bases to trimming and J lost 5 bases, with 16 bases between them. Per germline, CDR1 LNHDA and CDR2 SQIVND (reference sequence). This CDR3 contains 14 residues.

This chain uses TRBV19 with TRBJ1-5; no definite D call. V lost 11 bases and J lost 2, with 16 bases in between. Germline CDR1 and CDR2: LNHDA and SQIVND (reference sequence). The CDR3 runs to 14 residues. The CDR3 loop is CAGRGTHGNQPQHF. CDR3 sequence (DNA): TGTGCCGGACGTGGTACACACGGCAATCAGCCCCAGCATTTT. The complete variable domain, with remaining parts taken from reference TRBV19 and TRBJ1-5, reads DGGITQSPKYLFRKEGQNVTLSCEQNLNHDAMYWYRQDPGQGLRLIYYSQIVNDFQKGDIAEGYSVSREKKESFPLTVTSAQKNPTAFYLCAGRGTHGNQPQHFGDGTRLSIL.

The V gene is TRBV5-5, the J gene TRBJ2-6, with D possibly matching TRBD2 (5 bases). V was cut by 0 bases and J by 2 bases, with 21 bases left in between. Germline CDR1 and CDR2: SGHKS and YYEKEE (reference sequence). This CDR3 has 20 amino acids. In nucleotides, the CDR3 is TGTGCCAGCAGCTTGGGAGCGGCATTCCCCCTAGGTGCTGGGGCCAACGTCCTGACTTTC. Its translation is CASSLGAAFPLGAGANVLTF.

This chain uses TRBV28 with TRBJ1-3; 8 bases align to TRBD1. The CDR3 consists of 15 residues. CDR1 and CDR2 from the germline V gene are MDHEN and SYDVKM. V trimming: 5 bases; J trimming: 4 bases; junction bases outside the gene matches: 7. The DNA for the CDR3 is TGTGCCAGCAGTCTAAATACAGGGGGGGGAAACACCATATATTTT. Protein sequence: CASSLNTGGGNTIYF.

CDR3 amino acids: CASSLGLAGLYTQYF. CDR3 DNA: TGTGCCAGCAGTCTCGGACTAGCGGGACTGTATACGCAGTATTTT. The chain uses TRBV28 and TRBJ2-3; 12 bases match TRBD2. Trimming took 5 bases from V and 7 from J; bases not matched to a gene: 7. Germline CDR1 and CDR2: MDHEN and SYDVKM. The CDR3 has 15 amino acids.

This clone was counted once. The chain joins TRBV5-1 to TRBJ2-5; D is ambiguous. The V gene lost 6 bases and the J gene lost 5 bases, with 17 bases spanning the gap. The CDR3 runs to 14 residues. The germline V gene has CDR1 SGHRS and CDR2 YFSETQ. This CDR3 is CASNVGNDGETQYF. The CDR3 nucleotides read TGCGCCAGCAATGTAGGCAACGACGGGGAGACCCAGTACTTC. Filled out from reference TRBV5-1 and TRBJ2-5, the complete variable domain reads KAGVTQTPRYLIKTRGQQVTLSCSPISGHRSVSWYQQTPGQGLQFLFEYFSETQRNKGNFPGRFSGRQFSNSRSEMNVSTLELGDSALYLCASNVGNDGETQYFGPGTRLLVL.

The V gene is TRBV19, the J gene TRBJ2-2, with 9 bases matching TRBD1. The CDR3 runs 14 residues. The J segment lost 7 bases and the V segment lost 5 bases, leaving 5 bases of the junction unmatched. CDR1 LNHDA and CDR2 SQIVND come from the germline V gene (reference sequence). CDR3 residues: CASSWTGAVGELFF. In nucleotides, the CDR3 is TGTGCCAGTAGTTGGACAGGGGCGGTCGGGGAGCTGTTTTTT.

The J gene is TRBJ2-2, the V gene TRBV6-1; TRBD1 matches at 7 bases. V was pared by 6 bases and J by 5 bases, with 6 bases of the junction left unmatched. Germline CDR1 and CDR2: MNHNS and SASEGT. The length of the CDR3 is 14 residues. The CDR3 here is CASSLNRGTGELFF. The DNA of the CDR3 is TGTGCCAGCAGCCTTAACAGGGGAACCGGGGAGCTGTTTTTT.

V usage is TRBV6-1 and J usage is TRBJ1-1; unclear D gene. The CDR3 spans 18 residues. Germline CDR1 MNHNS, CDR2 SASEGT. The germline V and J ends were trimmed by 0 bases and 1 base, with 18 bases remaining between them. Here the CDR3 DNA reads TGTGCCAGCAGTGAAGCTGCGGCGGGAACCCTTCCGAACACTGAAGCTTTCTTT. Its translation is CASSEAAAGTLPNTEAFF.

The chain employs TRBV7-2 and TRBJ1-5, with TRBD1 as a possible D gene (5 bases). V lost 0 bases and J lost 4, with 7 bases in between. Germline CDR1 is SGHTA and CDR2 is FQGNSA. The CDR3 extends over 14 amino acids. The CDR3: CASSLARVNQPQHF. The CDR3 DNA follows: TGTGCCAGCAGCTTAGCCAGGGTTAATCAGCCCCAGCATTTT. Based on the CDR3 plus reference TRBV7-2 and TRBJ1-5, the full variable domain is GAGVSQSPSNKVTEKGKDVELRCDPISGHTALYWYRQSLGQGLEFLIYFQGNSAPDKSGLPSDRFSAERTGGSVSTLTIQRTQQEDSAVYLCASSLARVNQPQHFGDGTRLSIL.

The chain is built from TRBV6-4 and TRBJ1-6; the match to TRBD1 covers 10 bases. The V segment lost 3 bases and the J segment 10 bases; nucleotides outside the gene matches: 6. Germline values: CDR1 MRHNA, CDR2 SNTAGT. The CDR3 covers 15 residues. CDR3: CASSESTGGRSPLHF. In DNA form, the CDR3 reads TGTGCCAGCAGTGAGTCGACAGGGGGCCGGTCACCCCTCCACTTT.

DNA for the CDR3: TGTGCCAGCAGTTACGGAGGTGGGATCACCGGGGAGCTGTTTTTT. Protein sequence: CASSYGGGITGELFF. The V gene is TRBV6-5, the J gene TRBJ2-2; the D gene is possibly TRBD2 (5 bases). CDR3 length: 15 amino acids. The ends were cut back, 2 bases at V and 4 bases at J, with 11 bases in the middle. Germline lookup yields CDR1 MNHEY and CDR2 SVGAGI.

The chain employs TRBV11-2 and TRBJ1-1; 9 positions match TRBD1. The CDR3 runs 14 residues. The junction had 5 bases not matched to a gene; V was cut back by 5 bases and J by 4 bases. Per germline, CDR1 SGHAT and CDR2 FQNNGV. The CDR3 coding sequence is TGTGCCAGCAGCCCCGGGACAGGGATCACTGAAGCTTTCTTT. Translated: CASSPGTGITEAFF.

The chain links TRBV5-1 to TRBJ2-1; D unclear. Germline V gene data show CDR1 as SGHRS and CDR2 as YFSETQ. This CDR3 contains 14 residues. The V and J ends lost 7 bases and 0 bases respectively, with 11 bases between them. CDR3 DNA: TGCGCCAGCGGGATTATGGGCTCCTACAATGAGCAGTTCTTC. It specifies CASGIMGSYNEQFF.

The V and J genes are TRBV6-5 and TRBJ1-3, with 7 bases identical to TRBD1. The CDR3 runs 16 residues. Germline V gene data show CDR1 as MNHEY and CDR2 as SVGAGI. J gave up 2 bases and V 3 bases, and 7 bases lay outside the gene matches. CDR3 nucleotides: TGTGCCAGCAGTTATTCGGGACAGTCAGCTGGAAACACCATATATTTT. Translation: CASSYSGQSAGNTIYF.

The chain has TRBV10-3 and TRBJ2-1; 8 bases line up with TRBD2. Germline lookup yields CDR1 ENHRY and CDR2 SYGVKD. With 0 bases clipped from V and 2 bases from J, the junction kept 12 bases outside the gene matches. The CDR3 loop spans 19 amino acids. The CDR3 reads CAISESPGRAGGPYNEQFF. CDR3 nucleotide sequence: TGTGCCATCAGTGAGTCCCCCGGGAGGGCAGGCGGGCCCTACAATGAGCAGTTCTTC.

The chain has TRBV2 and TRBJ2-3; TRBD2 aligns across 9 bases. J gave up 7 bases and V 10 bases, and 12 bases lay outside the gene matches. The V gene's germline CDR1 is SNHLY and CDR2 FYNNEI. The CDR3 extends over 14 amino acids. CDR3 bases: TGTGCCACCCAAATTAGCGGGAGTAGATATACGCAGTATTTT. It yields the protein CATQISGSRYTQYF.

This chain uses TRBV5-1 with TRBJ2-7; 11 bases are shared with TRBD1. Germline values: CDR1 SGHRS, CDR2 YFSETQ. J lost 4 bases, V lost 5 bases, and 8 bases had no gene match. The CDR3 has 15 amino acids. CDR3 sequence: CASSSGQGAMYEQYF. The DNA of the CDR3 is TGCGCCAGCAGTTCTGGACAGGGGGCTATGTACGAGCAGTACTTC. The full variable domain, rest sourced from reference TRBV5-1 and TRBJ2-7, is KAGVTQTPRYLIKTRGQQVTLSCSPISGHRSVSWYQQTPGQGLQFLFEYFSETQRNKGNFPGRFSGRQFSNSRSEMNVSTLELGDSALYLCASSSGQGAMYEQYFGPGTRLTVT.

The chain employs TRBV7-2 and TRBJ2-5, with 10 bases that match TRBD2. Unmatched junction bases numbered 15, after V lost 6 bases and J lost 2 bases. This CDR3 spans 18 amino acids. Germline V gene lookup returns CDR1 SGHTA and CDR2 FQGNSA. The CDR3 nucleotides read TGTGCCAGCAGTCCCCGTCCACCGGGACTAGCGAATCAAGAGACCCAGTACTTC. As protein: CASSPRPPGLANQETQYF.